One and the same sample provided the 14 T cell receptor beta chains below, sequenced in a study of blood T cell repertoires in COVID-19. Data came from immunoSEQ multiplex PCR; TCRdb stores just in-frame clones and leaves some out. Of tens of thousands of clones in the sample, roughly 71% were seen once. Sample: peripheral blood. The receptors originated from a woman aged 50 to 60 with active or convalescent COVID-19.

This clone was detected only a few times. The CDR3 spells CASSIVAPGGYTQPQHF. The DNA for the CDR3 is TGTGCCAGTAGTATTGTGGCTCCAGGGGGGTATACTCAGCCCCAGCATTTT. The chain combines TRBV19 with TRBJ1-5; TRBD1 matches at 7 bases. The V gene's germline CDR1 is LNHDA and CDR2 SQIVND (reference sequence). CDR3 length: 17 residues. The V segment lost 3 bases and the J segment 6 bases; nucleotides outside the gene matches: 14.

This chain links TRBV6-5 with TRBJ1-2; D may be TRBD1 (6 bases). This CDR3 region has 13 residues. Per the germline V gene, CDR1 is MNHEY and CDR2 is SVGAGI. The V gene lost 9 bases and the J gene lost 2 bases, with 13 bases spanning the gap. The CDR3 DNA is TGTGCCAGTCTGAAGGACAGAAACTATGGCTACACCTTC. Protein: CASLKDRNYGYTF.

This clone has a handful of counts. The chain couples TRBV10-3 to TRBJ1-2; perhaps TRBD1 as D (6 bases). Germline lookup yields CDR1 ENHRY and CDR2 SYGVKD. CDR3 size: 10 residues. V was pared by 8 bases and J by 14 bases, with 15 bases between. The CDR3 DNA is TGTGCCATCGAGGGGGGGGAGCGGACCTTC. Protein: CAIEGGERTF.

V is TRBV6-2 or TRBV6-3 and J is TRBJ1-2; D is unclear. Trimming removed 4 bases from V and 7 bases from J, with 13 bases in between. This CDR3 comprises 13 residues. Germline CDR1 is MNHEY and CDR2 is SVGEGT. CDR3: CASSSTVSSGYTF. The CDR3 DNA reads as TGTGCCAGCAGTTCCACAGTGTCGAGTGGCTACACCTTC.

This sequence joins TRBV11-2 and TRBJ2-1; D gene unclear. Trimming cost V 3 bases and J 0 bases, with 9 bases left between them. This CDR3 is 15 amino acids long. Germline V gene sequence: CDR1 SGHAT, CDR2 FQNNGV. The CDR3 region has the DNA TGTGCCAGCAGCTTGAGACGGAGCTCCTACAATGAGCAGTTCTTC. It yields the protein CASSLRRSSYNEQFF. Using reference TRBV11-2 and TRBJ2-1 for the parts outside the CDR3, the full variable domain is EAGVAQSPRYKIIEKRQSVAFWCNPISGHATLYWYQQILGQGPKLLIQFQNNGVVDDSQLPKDRFSAERLKGVDSTLKIQPAKLEDSAVYLCASSLRRSSYNEQFFGPGTRLTVL.

The chain has TRBV12-5 and TRBJ1-3, with 11 positions matching TRBD1. V shed 0 bases, J shed 0 bases, and the junction held 7 bases outside the gene matches. This CDR3 is built from 19 residues. Germline V gene data show CDR1 as LGHNT and CDR2 as FRNRAP. CDR3 in amino acids: CASGLVLGQGVLSGNTIYF. The CDR3 DNA reads as TGTGCTAGTGGTTTGGTTCTGGGACAGGGGGTACTCTCTGGAAACACCATATATTTT.

The chain joins TRBV5-1 to TRBJ1-2, with D hard to call. Germline CDR1 SGHRS, CDR2 YFSETQ. This CDR3 has 14 residues. Trimming removed 4 bases at V and 2 bases at J, with 12 bases between. CDR3 sequence (DNA): TGCGCCAGCAGCGGGCAGAACACGAACTATGGCTACACCTTC. Protein product: CASSGQNTNYGYTF.

This clone has a handful of counts. The CDR3 DNA sequence: TGCGCCAGCAGCTTGGTCGCCGGGACAGGGGGCGCAGATACGCAGTATTTT. Its protein product is CASSLVAGTGGADTQYF. The chain is built from TRBV5-1 and TRBJ2-3; TRBD1 matches 12 bases. J gave up 4 bases and V 0 bases, and 6 bases lay outside the gene matches. CDR3 length: 17 residues. CDR1 is SGHRS and CDR2 is YFSETQ in the germline V gene.

This clone showed up just a few times. The rearrangement joins TRBV19 to TRBJ1-2, with D maybe TRBD1 (6 bases). V shed 6 bases and J shed 8 bases, with 19 bases lying between them. The germline V gene encodes CDR1 LNHDA and CDR2 SQIVND (reference sequence). CDR3 length equals 14 residues. The CDR3 loop reads CASRKNRVLSGYTF. As DNA, the CDR3 is TGTGCCAGTAGGAAGAACAGGGTTCTGAGCGGCTACACCTTC.

This rearrangement joins TRBV9 to TRBJ2-3; 9 nucleotides agree with TRBD2. Trimming took 4 bases from V and 5 from J; bases not matched to a gene: 14. CDR3 length equals 17 residues. Germline values: CDR1 SGDLS, CDR2 YYNGEE. The CDR3 DNA reads TGTGCCAGCAGCCCGTCCGGGTTTGCGGGAGGGCGAGATACGCAGTATTTT. Translation gives CASSPSGFAGGRDTQYF.

This chain's CDR3 is CASSEGQGGSEKLFF. The CDR3, as DNA: TGCGCCAGCAGCGAGGGACAGGGTGGAAGCGAAAAACTGTTTTTT. The V gene is TRBV5-1, the J gene TRBJ1-4, with 9 nucleotides matching TRBD1. The V gene end was trimmed by 4 bases and the J gene end by 8 bases; junction bases not matched to a gene: 9. The length of the CDR3 is 15 residues. Per the germline V gene, CDR1 is SGHRS and CDR2 is YFSETQ.

V gene TRBV5-4 combines with J gene TRBJ2-1; D uncertain. Trimming pared 2 bases from V and 10 bases from J, leaving 16 bases between. The length of the CDR3 is 14 residues. CDR1 SGHNT and CDR2 YYREEE come from the germline V gene (reference sequence). For the CDR3, the DNA is TGTGCCAGCAGCTTAGAGGCCCCAAAAGGAGAGCAGTTCTTC. Its translation is CASSLEAPKGEQFF.

This clone turned up a few times. J is TRBJ2-1 and V is TRBV5-4, with D maybe TRBD1 (5 bases). This CDR3 is built from 13 residues. Germline values: CDR1 SGHNT, CDR2 YYREEE (reference sequence). Deletions cut 2 bases from V and 3 bases from J, with 6 bases between. CDR3 sequence (DNA): TGTGCCAGCAGCTTCGACAGCTACAATGAGCAGTTCTTC. This encodes CASSFDSYNEQFF.

V usage is TRBV6-1 and J usage is TRBJ1-6, with a tentative D call TRBD1 (6 bases). This CDR3 spans 16 amino acids. Germline V gene lookup returns CDR1 MNHNS and CDR2 SASEGT. Trimming pared 5 bases from V and 8 bases from J, leaving 19 bases between. Here the CDR3 reads CASSKGHEGGYSPLHF. In DNA, the CDR3 is TGTGCCAGCAGTAAAGGGCACGAAGGGGGATATTCACCCCTCCACTTT.